These T cell receptor beta chains were read from a single sample in a study of breast tumors, draining lymph nodes, adjacent tissues. A single record per CDR3 protein comes from TCRdb applying MiXCR to the multiplex PCR reads. Here the sample spans about 16,000 distinct CDR3 sequences, nearly 45% being singletons. Sequencing input: tumor-adjacent breast tissue. The receptors originated from a female donor with breast cancer. Some clones in this sample may be carry-over from other donors' samples. Both conserved end residues are part of each CDR3. D genes are given only for firm matches. A row's size may be missing; if present it is once, few, many or a size class.

D gene: TRBD2
V gene: TRBV6-5
J gene: TRBJ2-4
clone size: many
CDR3 DNA: TGTGCCAGCAGTCACTCGTTTTTAGCGGGAGCGGAAAACATTCAGTACTTC
CDR3 protein: CASSHSFLAGAENIQYF

D gene: TRBD1
V gene: TRBV28
J gene: TRBJ1-2
clone size: many
CDR3 DNA: TGTGCCAGCAGTCCGAAGCCGGGACAGGGGGCGCGATATGGCTACACCTTC
CDR3 protein: CASSPKPGQGARYGYTF

D gene: TRBD1
V gene: TRBV5-1
J gene: TRBJ1-6
clone size: NA
CDR3 DNA: TGCGCCAGCAGCCCGGGGGGGGGACAGTCACCCCTCCACTTT
CDR3 protein: CASSPGGGQSPLHF

D gene: NA
V gene: TRBV20-1
J gene: TRBJ1-5
clone size: NA
CDR3 DNA: TGCAGTGTCCTAGGGCATAGCAATCAGCCCCAGCATTTT
CDR3 protein: CSVLGHSNQPQHF

D gene: TRBD2
V gene: TRBV2
J gene: TRBJ2-7
clone size: once
CDR3 DNA: TGTGCCAGCAGTGGCGGGACTAGCTCCTACGAGCAGTACTTC
CDR3 protein: CASSGGTSSYEQYF

D gene: TRBD1
V gene: TRBV7-9
J gene: TRBJ1-6
clone size: medium-sized
CDR3 DNA: TGTGCCAGCAGCTTAGCGTCCGGGACAGGCCCGGGACCCCTCCACTTT
CDR3 protein: CASSLASGTGPGPLHF

D gene: TRBD1
V gene: TRBV6-5
J gene: TRBJ2-7
clone size: NA
CDR3 DNA: TGTGCCAGCAGTACCGGGACAGGGGCTTACGAGCAGTACTTC
CDR3 protein: CASSTGTGAYEQYF

D gene: NA
V gene: TRBV6-2/TRBV6-3
J gene: TRBJ2-7
clone size: many
CDR3 DNA: TGTGCCAGCGAGCCCAACAGGGCCCCCTACGAGCAGTACTTC
CDR3 protein: CASEPNRAPYEQYF

D gene: NA
V gene: TRBV4-3
J gene: TRBJ1-3
clone size: NA
CDR3 DNA: TGCGCCAGCAGCCAGGACAGCTTCTCTGGAAACACCATATATTTT
CDR3 protein: CASSQDSFSGNTIYF

D gene: TRBD2
V gene: TRBV5-1
J gene: TRBJ2-7
clone size: NA
CDR3 DNA: TGCGCCAGCAGCTTAGGACTAGCGGGAGGTAACGAGCAGTACTTC
CDR3 protein: CASSLGLAGGNEQYF

D gene: TRBD2
V gene: TRBV5-8
J gene: TRBJ2-7
clone size: medium-sized
CDR3 DNA: TGTGCCAGCAGCCAGAGAAGCGGGAGGGCCCCAAGCTACGAGCAGTACTTC
CDR3 protein: CASSQRSGRAPSYEQYF

D gene: NA
V gene: TRBV15
J gene: TRBJ1-4
clone size: many
CDR3 DNA: TGTGCCACCAGCAGAGATAGCAGAGGAGGCGAAAAACTGTTTTTT
CDR3 protein: CATSRDSRGGEKLFF

D gene: NA
V gene: TRBV24-1
J gene: TRBJ1-5
clone size: NA
CDR3 DNA: TGTGCCACCACCACCCCAGAGGGCGGGGAGACCCAGCATTTT
CDR3 protein: CATTTPEGGETQHF

D gene: TRBD1
V gene: TRBV13
J gene: TRBJ2-2
clone size: many
CDR3 DNA: TGTGCCAGCAGCTCGGGACAGGGCTACACCGGGGAGCTGTTTTTT
CDR3 protein: CASSSGQGYTGELFF

D gene: NA
V gene: TRBV7-9
J gene: TRBJ1-6
clone size: medium-sized
CDR3 DNA: TGTGCCAGCATCGAAATGGGCTCCTATAATTCACCCCTCCACTTT
CDR3 protein: CASIEMGSYNSPLHF

D gene: NA
V gene: TRBV19
J gene: TRBJ1-5
clone size: NA
CDR3 DNA: TGTGCCAGTAGTATAGGAACCGACGGTTATAGCAATCAGCCCCAGCATTTT
CDR3 protein: CASSIGTDGYSNQPQHF

D gene: TRBD2
V gene: TRBV7-9
J gene: TRBJ2-5
clone size: medium-sized
CDR3 DNA: TGTGCCAGCAGCTTAGCGGGACTAGCGGGAGTTGAGACCCAGTACTTC
CDR3 protein: CASSLAGLAGVETQYF

D gene: TRBD2
V gene: TRBV7-3
J gene: TRBJ2-1
clone size: NA
CDR3 DNA: TGTGCCAGCAGCTTAGATAGCGGGACCTACAATGAGCAGTTCTTC
CDR3 protein: CASSLDSGTYNEQFF

D gene: TRBD1
V gene: TRBV7-2
J gene: TRBJ1-6
clone size: NA
CDR3 DNA: TGTGCCAGCAGCCTATTTCCCCCCGGGACAGCGAATACCCTCCACTTT
CDR3 protein: CASSLFPPGTANTLHF

D gene: NA
V gene: TRBV20-1
J gene: TRBJ1-2
clone size: NA
CDR3 DNA: TGCAGTGCTGGCTTGCCGGGTAACTATGGCTACACCTTC
CDR3 protein: CSAGLPGNYGYTF

D gene: TRBD1
V gene: TRBV20-1
J gene: TRBJ2-4
clone size: many
CDR3 DNA: TGCAGTGCTAGGAACCGGGACAGGGGGGCTCGGGACATTCAGTACTTC
CDR3 protein: CSARNRDRGARDIQYF

D gene: NA
V gene: TRBV9
J gene: TRBJ2-1
clone size: medium-sized
CDR3 DNA: TGTGCCAGCAGCGCAACAGGCTATGAGCAGTTCTTC
CDR3 protein: CASSATGYEQFF

D gene: NA
V gene: TRBV7-3
J gene: TRBJ1-1
clone size: many
CDR3 DNA: TGTGCCAGCAGCTTATCCAAACAGGGTGCCACTGAAGCTTTCTTT
CDR3 protein: CASSLSKQGATEAFF

D gene: NA
V gene: TRBV7-2
J gene: TRBJ2-5
clone size: once
CDR3 DNA: NA
CDR3 protein: CASSPRRGGYNYGYTFGSGETQYF

D gene: NA
V gene: TRBV29-1
J gene: TRBJ2-3
clone size: NA
CDR3 DNA: TGCAGCGTTTCCCCGCTAAGGACTCAAAGCACAGATACGCAGTATTTT
CDR3 protein: CSVSPLRTQSTDTQYF

D gene: NA
V gene: TRBV12-3/TRBV12-4
J gene: TRBJ2-3
clone size: NA
CDR3 DNA: TGTGTCAGCAGTTTCCTTAGCGGTTTCACAGATACGCAGTATTTT
CDR3 protein: CVSSFLSGFTDTQYF

D gene: TRBD2
V gene: TRBV7-3
J gene: TRBJ2-1
clone size: NA
CDR3 DNA: TGTGCCAGCAGCTCTCGCCCCCCGGCCAGCGGGAGTGGGAATGAGCAGTTCTTC
CDR3 protein: CASSSRPPASGSGNEQFF

D gene: NA
V gene: TRBV4-2
J gene: TRBJ1-2
clone size: NA
CDR3 DNA: TGTGCCAGCAGCCAACCTTGGACAGAGCCGCGCTACACCTTC
CDR3 protein: CASSQPWTEPRYTF

D gene: TRBD1
V gene: TRBV7-2
J gene: TRBJ2-3
clone size: NA
CDR3 DNA: TGTGCCAGCAGCTCGGGACAGGGCGGGCAGGATACGCAGTATTTT
CDR3 protein: CASSSGQGGQDTQYF

D gene: TRBD2
V gene: TRBV19
J gene: TRBJ2-4
clone size: many
CDR3 DNA: TGTGCCAGTAGTATTGGGGGACTAGCGGGACTAGCCAAAAACATTCAGTACTTC
CDR3 protein: CASSIGGLAGLAKNIQYF

D gene: NA
V gene: TRBV20-1
J gene: TRBJ1-3
clone size: NA
CDR3 DNA: TGCAGTGCTAGCGCGCAGGCTGGCACCATATATTTT
CDR3 protein: CSASAQAGTIYF

D gene: TRBD1
V gene: TRBV11-3
J gene: TRBJ2-5
clone size: many
CDR3 DNA: TGTGCCAGCAGCTCTTGGCGACAGGGGGACTACCAAGAGACCCAGTACTTC
CDR3 protein: CASSSWRQGDYQETQYF

D gene: TRBD1
V gene: TRBV5-1
J gene: TRBJ1-4
clone size: many
CDR3 DNA: TGCGCCAGCAGACCAGGGGGTCAGGGGTCGGCGGAAAAACTGTTTTTT
CDR3 protein: CASRPGGQGSAEKLFF

D gene: NA
V gene: TRBV20-1
J gene: TRBJ2-1
clone size: NA
CDR3 DNA: TGCAGTGCTGGTCGGGGGGCTAGCGGAGGGACCTACAATGAGCAGTTCTTC
CDR3 protein: CSAGRGASGGTYNEQFF

D gene: TRBD1
V gene: TRBV7-9
J gene: TRBJ2-2
clone size: NA
CDR3 DNA: TGTGCCAGCAGCTTAGCAGGGGGCCGTAGCGGGGAGCTGTTTTTT
CDR3 protein: CASSLAGGRSGELFF

D gene: TRBD2
V gene: TRBV7-3
J gene: TRBJ2-3
clone size: NA
CDR3 DNA: TGTGCCAGCAGCTTTAGCGGGGGCGGGCAGGATACGCAGTATTTT
CDR3 protein: CASSFSGGGQDTQYF

D gene: NA
V gene: TRBV7-8
J gene: TRBJ2-5
clone size: medium-sized
CDR3 DNA: TGTGCCAGCAGCTTAAAACCCGGGGCGACCGCCCAGTACTTC
CDR3 protein: CASSLKPGATAQYF

D gene: TRBD1
V gene: TRBV2
J gene: TRBJ1-2
clone size: medium-sized
CDR3 DNA: TGTGCCAGCACCGACAGGGGAAGGTATGGCTACACCTTC
CDR3 protein: CASTDRGRYGYTF

D gene: TRBD1
V gene: TRBV13
J gene: TRBJ1-2
clone size: NA
CDR3 DNA: TGTGCCAGCAGCTCCGGGACAGGGGGCGATGACTACACCTTC
CDR3 protein: CASSSGTGGDDYTF

D gene: NA
V gene: TRBV5-1
J gene: TRBJ2-1
clone size: many
CDR3 DNA: TGCGCCAGCAGCTTGGAGCCTCCCTACAATGAGCAGTTCTTC
CDR3 protein: CASSLEPPYNEQFF

D gene: TRBD2
V gene: TRBV5-1
J gene: TRBJ2-3
clone size: many
CDR3 DNA: TGCGCCAGCAGAGCTAGCGGGAGAGGGGGCACAGATACGCAGTATTTT
CDR3 protein: CASRASGRGGTDTQYF

D gene: TRBD1
V gene: TRBV6-5
J gene: TRBJ1-5
clone size: few
CDR3 DNA: TGTGCCAGCAGCCGGACAGGGGGCGATCAGCCCCAGCATTTT
CDR3 protein: CASSRTGGDQPQHF

D gene: NA
V gene: TRBV29-1
J gene: TRBJ1-2
clone size: medium-sized
CDR3 DNA: TGCAGCGTTGAAGACGCGGGACAATTTGGCTACACCTTC
CDR3 protein: CSVEDAGQFGYTF

D gene: NA
V gene: TRBV6-6
J gene: TRBJ2-1
clone size: NA
CDR3 DNA: TGTGCCAGCAGTCACTCGATGGTCGGAGGCCGGGTGAGGAATGAGCAGTTCTTC
CDR3 protein: CASSHSMVGGRVRNEQFF

D gene: NA
V gene: TRBV5-6
J gene: TRBJ2-3
clone size: NA
CDR3 DNA: NA
CDR3 protein: CASSFYICSALQGADTRYF

D gene: NA
V gene: TRBV20-1
J gene: TRBJ2-7
clone size: many
CDR3 DNA: TGCAGTGCTAGAGGAGCGGAGGCTAGTACGGGGGTCGGCTACGAGCAGTACTTC
CDR3 protein: CSARGAEASTGVGYEQYF

D gene: NA
V gene: TRBV5-1
J gene: TRBJ2-5
clone size: many
CDR3 DNA: TGCGCCAGCAGCACCACCGGGACAGAGACCCAGTACTTC
CDR3 protein: CASSTTGTETQYF

D gene: NA
V gene: TRBV29-1
J gene: TRBJ2-1
clone size: NA
CDR3 DNA: TGCAGCGGAGGCCAATCCGCGGTCACTGGCTACAATGAGCAGTTCTTC
CDR3 protein: CSGGQSAVTGYNEQFF

D gene: NA
V gene: TRBV19
J gene: TRBJ1-5
clone size: many
CDR3 DNA: TGTGCCAGTAGTATCGGTAATCAGCCCCAGCATTTT
CDR3 protein: CASSIGNQPQHF

D gene: NA
V gene: TRBV20-1
J gene: TRBJ1-2
clone size: NA
CDR3 DNA: TGCAGTGCTGGGGAGCCCTATGGCTACACCTTC
CDR3 protein: CSAGEPYGYTF

D gene: TRBD1
V gene: TRBV9
J gene: TRBJ2-7
clone size: medium-sized
CDR3 DNA: TGTGCCAGCAGCCCGGGACAGTACTACGAGCAGTACTTC
CDR3 protein: CASSPGQYYEQYF